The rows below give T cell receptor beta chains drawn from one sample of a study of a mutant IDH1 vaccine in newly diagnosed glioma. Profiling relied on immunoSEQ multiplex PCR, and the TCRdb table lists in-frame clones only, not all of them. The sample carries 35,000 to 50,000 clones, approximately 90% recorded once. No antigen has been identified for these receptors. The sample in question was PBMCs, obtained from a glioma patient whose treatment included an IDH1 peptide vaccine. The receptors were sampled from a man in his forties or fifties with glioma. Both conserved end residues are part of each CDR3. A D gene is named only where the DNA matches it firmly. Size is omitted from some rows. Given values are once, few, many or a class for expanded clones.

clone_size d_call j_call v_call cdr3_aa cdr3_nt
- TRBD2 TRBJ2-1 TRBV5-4 CASTVSGRVVNEQFF TGTGCCAGCACCGTTAGCGGGAGGGTGGTCAATGAGCAGTTCTTC
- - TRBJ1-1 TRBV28 CASSPRRGAFF TGTGCCAGCAGCCCGCGCCGGGGAGCTTTCTTT
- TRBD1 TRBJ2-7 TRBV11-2 CASSPYSGTERPYEQYF TGTGCCAGCAGCCCCTACTCCGGGACAGAGAGACCCTACGAGCAGTACTTC
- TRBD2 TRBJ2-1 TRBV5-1 CASSVTPSGGAGNEQFF TGCGCCAGCAGCGTGACTCCTAGCGGGGGGGCCGGCAATGAGCAGTTCTTC
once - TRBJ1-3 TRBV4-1 CASSQDPIQGLLSGNTIYF TGCGCCAGCAGCCAAGATCCGATCCAGGGACTCCTCTCTGGAAACACCATATATTTT
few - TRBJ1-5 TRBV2 CASSERGPSNQPQHF TGTGCCAGCAGTGAGCGGGGGCCCAGCAATCAGCCCCAGCATTTT
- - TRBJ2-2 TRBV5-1 CASSLQGHGELFF TGCGCCAGCAGCTTGCAGGGTCACGGGGAGCTGTTTTTT
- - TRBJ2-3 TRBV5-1 CASSLSGGGGSTDTQYF TGCGCCAGCAGCTTGTCGGGGGGCGGGGGCAGCACAGATACGCAGTATTTT
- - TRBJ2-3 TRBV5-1 CASSRGRSTDTQYF TGCGCCAGCAGCCGGGGACGGTCCACAGATACGCAGTATTTT
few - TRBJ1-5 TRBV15 CATSRDIQPQHF TGTGCCACCAGCAGAGATATTCAGCCCCAGCATTTT
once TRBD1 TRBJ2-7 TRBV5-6 CASSLPGTGSYEQYF TGTGCCAGCTCACTCCCCGGGACAGGGTCCTACGAGCAGTACTTC
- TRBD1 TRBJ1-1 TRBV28 CASSRTGGARAVAFF TGTGCCAGCAGTCGAACAGGGGGCGCGCGGGCTGTAGCTTTCTTT
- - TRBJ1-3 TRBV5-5 CASSFKDPLSGNTIYF TGTGCCAGCAGCTTCAAAGACCCACTCTCTGGAAACACCATATATTTT
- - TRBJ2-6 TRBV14 CASSPLWAGANVLTF TGTGCCAGCAGCCCTCTGTGGGCAGGGGCCAACGTCCTGACTTTC
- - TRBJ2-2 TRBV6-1 CASRGVGNTGELFF TGTGCCAGCAGAGGGGTAGGAAACACCGGGGAGCTGTTTTTT
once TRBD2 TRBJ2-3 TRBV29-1 CSVGTSAADTQYF TGCAGCGTTGGGACTAGCGCGGCAGATACGCAGTATTTT
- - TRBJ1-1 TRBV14 CASSAYSGFTEAFF TGTGCCAGCAGCGCATACAGTGGTTTCACTGAAGCTTTCTTT
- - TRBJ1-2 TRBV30 CAWSKRGANYGYTF TGTGCCTGGAGTAAGCGGGGGGCTAACTATGGCTACACCTTC
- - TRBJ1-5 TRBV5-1 CASSLTGASNQPQHF TGCGCCAGCAGCTTGACGGGGGCGAGCAATCAGCCCCAGCATTTT
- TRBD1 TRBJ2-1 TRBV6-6 CASHDRGRPGYNEQFF TGTGCCAGCCACGACAGGGGACGGCCGGGATACAATGAGCAGTTCTTC
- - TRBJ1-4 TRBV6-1 CASKGNNVVDEKLFF TGTGCCAGCAAAGGGAACAATGTGGTAGATGAAAAACTGTTTTTT
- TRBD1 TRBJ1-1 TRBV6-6 CASSYRDREGNTEAFF TGTGCCAGCAGTTACCGGGACAGGGAGGGAAACACTGAAGCTTTCTTT
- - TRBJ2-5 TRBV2 CASRGFSETQYF TGTGCCAGCAGGGGTTTTTCAGAGACCCAGTACTTC
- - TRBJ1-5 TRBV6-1 CASSEAWQPQHF TGTGCCAGCAGTGAAGCTTGGCAGCCCCAGCATTTT
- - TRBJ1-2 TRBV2 CASRGDGRYYGYTF TGTGCCAGCAGGGGGGACGGCCGCTACTATGGCTACACCTTC
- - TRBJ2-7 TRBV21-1 CASSKQQGVPWEQYF TGTGCCAGCAGCAAACAACAGGGGGTCCCTTGGGAGCAGTACTTC
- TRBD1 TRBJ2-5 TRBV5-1 CASSSGQYQETQYF TGCGCCAGCAGCTCGGGACAGTACCAAGAGACCCAGTACTTC
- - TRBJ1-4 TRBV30 CAWQRTVNEKLFF TGTGCCTGGCAACGGACTGTGAATGAAAAACTGTTTTTT
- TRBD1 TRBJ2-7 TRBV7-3 CASSSGQGTNEQYF TGTGCCAGCAGCTCGGGACAGGGGACCAACGAGCAGTACTTC